The source of this T cell receptor (beta chain) is a study of OX40 agonist ivuxolimab in advanced cancers. Overall study: With a range of roughly 23 to 79, age averaged approximately 55 years, and 75% to 90% were male. Three patients got partial responses; one had hepatocellular carcinoma and two had cutaneous melanoma. Study findings and constraints: The specificity for antigen of the expanded peripheral T cells was not determined.

Note on this clone: What it binds is not known.

Method: immunoSEQ multiplex PCR; TCRdb's copy keeps in-frame clones and lacks some. This table holds roughly 93,000 clones, 92% found once. The germline V and J ends were trimmed by 0 bases and 4 bases, with 13 bases remaining between them. This CDR3 is built from 15 residues. CDR1 and CDR2 from the germline V gene are MGHRA and YSYEKL. This chain links TRBV4-1 with TRBJ2-7; D is perhaps TRBD1 (6 bases). The TCR was taken from an adult with an advanced solid tumor such as melanoma, head and neck, liver or kidney cancer. The sample consisted of CD4+ or CD8+ T cells sorted from blood, taken in a trial of the OX40 agonist ivuxolimab. The CDR3, as DNA: TGCGCCAGCAGCCAAGATAGTATAACAGGGTACGAGCAGTACTTC. It is translated as CASSQDSITGYEQYF.